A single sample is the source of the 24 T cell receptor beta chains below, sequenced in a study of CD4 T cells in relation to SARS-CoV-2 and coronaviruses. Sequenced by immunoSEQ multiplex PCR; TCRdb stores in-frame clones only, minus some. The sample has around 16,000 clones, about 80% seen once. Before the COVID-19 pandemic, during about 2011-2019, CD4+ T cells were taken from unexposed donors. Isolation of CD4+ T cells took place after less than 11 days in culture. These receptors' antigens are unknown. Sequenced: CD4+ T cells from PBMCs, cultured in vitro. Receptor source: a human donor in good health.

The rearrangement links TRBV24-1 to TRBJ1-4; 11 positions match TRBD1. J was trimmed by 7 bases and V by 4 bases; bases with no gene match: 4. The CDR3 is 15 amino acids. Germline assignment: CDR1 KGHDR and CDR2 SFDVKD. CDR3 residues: CATSDQGQGVEKLFF. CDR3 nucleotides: TGTGCCACCAGTGACCAGGGACAGGGGGTTGAAAAACTGTTTTTT.

In DNA form, the CDR3 reads TGCGCCAGCAGCTTGCCTGGACTAGCGGGAGTACACGAGCAGTACTTC. Its translation is CASSLPGLAGVHEQYF. The chain is built from TRBV5-1 and TRBJ2-7; 13 bases match TRBD2. The CDR3 is made up of 16 amino acids. Germline-derived CDR1 and CDR2 are SGHRS and YFSETQ. V lost 1 base and J lost 5; bases outside the gene matches: 6.

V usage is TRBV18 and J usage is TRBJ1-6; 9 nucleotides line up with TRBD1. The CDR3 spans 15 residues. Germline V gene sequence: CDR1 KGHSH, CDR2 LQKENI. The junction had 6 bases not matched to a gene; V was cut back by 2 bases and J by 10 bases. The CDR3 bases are TGTGCCAGCTCACCAGAACAGGGGGCGGAATCACCCCTCCACTTT. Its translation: CASSPEQGAESPLHF.

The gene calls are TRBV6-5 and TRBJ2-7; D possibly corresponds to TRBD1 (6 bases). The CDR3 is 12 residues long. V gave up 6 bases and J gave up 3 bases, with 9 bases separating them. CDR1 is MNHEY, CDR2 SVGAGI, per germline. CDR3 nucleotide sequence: TGTGCCAGCAGCAACAGGGTCTACGAGCAGTACTTC. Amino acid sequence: CASSNRVYEQYF.

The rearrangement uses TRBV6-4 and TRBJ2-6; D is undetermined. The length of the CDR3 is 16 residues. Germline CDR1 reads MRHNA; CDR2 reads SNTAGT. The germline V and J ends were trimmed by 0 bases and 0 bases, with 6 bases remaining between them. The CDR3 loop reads CASSDSDVSGANVLTF. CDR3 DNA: TGTGCCAGCAGTGACTCGGACGTCTCTGGGGCCAACGTCCTGACTTTC.

The CDR3 nucleotides read TGTGCCAGCAGCTTAGAGCCTGGGGCTGGCTACACCTTC. It codes for CASSLEPGAGYTF. V gene TRBV7-6 combines with J gene TRBJ1-2; D might be TRBD1 (5 bases). The CDR3 contains 13 residues. CDR1 and CDR2 (germline): SGHVS, FNYEAQ. The germline V and J ends were trimmed by 1 base and 7 bases, with 10 bases remaining between them.

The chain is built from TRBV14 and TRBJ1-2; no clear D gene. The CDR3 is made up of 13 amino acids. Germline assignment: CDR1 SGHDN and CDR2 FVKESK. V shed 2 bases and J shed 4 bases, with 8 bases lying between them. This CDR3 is CASSQSGPYGYTF. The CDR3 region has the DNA TGTGCCAGCAGCCAATCCGGGCCCTATGGCTACACCTTC.

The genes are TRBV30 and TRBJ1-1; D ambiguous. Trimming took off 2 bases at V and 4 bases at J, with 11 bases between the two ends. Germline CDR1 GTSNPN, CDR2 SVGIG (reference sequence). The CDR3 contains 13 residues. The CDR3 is CAWSPQEGTEAFF. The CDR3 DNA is TGTGCCTGGAGTCCCCAGGAGGGCACTGAAGCTTTCTTT.

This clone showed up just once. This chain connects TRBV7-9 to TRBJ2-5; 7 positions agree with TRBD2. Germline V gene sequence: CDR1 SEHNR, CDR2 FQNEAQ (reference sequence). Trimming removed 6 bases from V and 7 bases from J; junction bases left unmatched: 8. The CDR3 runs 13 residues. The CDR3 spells CASRGLAAGTQYF. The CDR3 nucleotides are TGTGCCAGCAGAGGGCTAGCGGCGGGGACCCAGTACTTC.

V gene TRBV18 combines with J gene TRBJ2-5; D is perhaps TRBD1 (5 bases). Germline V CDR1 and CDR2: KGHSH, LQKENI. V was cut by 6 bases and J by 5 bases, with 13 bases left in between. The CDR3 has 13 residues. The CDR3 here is CASSPRASETQYF. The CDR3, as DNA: TGTGCCAGCTCCCCCAGGGCGTCCGAGACCCAGTACTTC.

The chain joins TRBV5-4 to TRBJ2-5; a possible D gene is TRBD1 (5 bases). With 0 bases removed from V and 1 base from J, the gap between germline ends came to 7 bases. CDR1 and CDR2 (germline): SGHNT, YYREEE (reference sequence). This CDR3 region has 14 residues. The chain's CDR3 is CASSLGQTQETQYF. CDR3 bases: TGTGCCAGCAGCTTGGGACAGACCCAAGAGACCCAGTACTTC.

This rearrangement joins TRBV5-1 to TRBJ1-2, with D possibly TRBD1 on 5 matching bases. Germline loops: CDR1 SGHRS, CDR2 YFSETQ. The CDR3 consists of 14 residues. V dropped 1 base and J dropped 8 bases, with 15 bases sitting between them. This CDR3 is CASSLNQGGQGYTF. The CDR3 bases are TGCGCCAGCAGCTTGAACCAGGGTGGACAAGGCTACACCTTC.

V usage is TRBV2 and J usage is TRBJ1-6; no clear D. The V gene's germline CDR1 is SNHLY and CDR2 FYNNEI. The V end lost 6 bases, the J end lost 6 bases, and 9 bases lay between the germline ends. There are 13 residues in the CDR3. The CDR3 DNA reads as TGTGCCAGCAGCGGGAACCCTAATTCACCCCTCCACTTT. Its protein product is CASSGNPNSPLHF.

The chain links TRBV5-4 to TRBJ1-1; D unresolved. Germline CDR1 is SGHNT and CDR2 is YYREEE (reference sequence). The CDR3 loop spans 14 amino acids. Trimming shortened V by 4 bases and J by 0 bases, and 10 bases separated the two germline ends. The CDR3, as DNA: TGTGCCAGCAGCGCAGCTCGGGTGAACACTGAAGCTTTCTTT. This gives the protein CASSAARVNTEAFF.

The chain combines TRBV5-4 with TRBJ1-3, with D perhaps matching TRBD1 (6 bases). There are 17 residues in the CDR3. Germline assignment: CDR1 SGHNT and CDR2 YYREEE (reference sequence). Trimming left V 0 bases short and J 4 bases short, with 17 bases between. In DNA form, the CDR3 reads TGTGCCAGCAGCTTGGCCAACACAGGGTTTGCGGGAAACACCATATATTTT. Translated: CASSLANTGFAGNTIYF.

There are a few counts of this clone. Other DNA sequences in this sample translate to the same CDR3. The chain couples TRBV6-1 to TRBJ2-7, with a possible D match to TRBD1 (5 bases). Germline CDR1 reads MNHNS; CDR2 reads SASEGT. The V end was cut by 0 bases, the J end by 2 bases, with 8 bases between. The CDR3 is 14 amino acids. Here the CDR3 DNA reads TGTGCCAGCAGTGAAGCGGGCAGGGCCTACGAGCAGTACTTC. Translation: CASSEAGRAYEQYF.

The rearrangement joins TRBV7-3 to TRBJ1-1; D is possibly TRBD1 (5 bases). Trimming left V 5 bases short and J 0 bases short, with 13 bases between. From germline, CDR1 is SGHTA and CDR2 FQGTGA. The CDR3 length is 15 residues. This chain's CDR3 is CASSETGTMNTEAFF. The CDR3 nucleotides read TGTGCCAGCAGCGAAACGGGGACCATGAACACTGAAGCTTTCTTT.

Written as DNA, the CDR3 is TGTGCCAGCAGTTATCGTTACGAGCAGTACTTC. Translation gives CASSYRYEQYF. The chain uses TRBV25-1 and TRBJ2-7, with D unclear. The CDR3 sequence is 11 residues long. Germline V gene data show CDR1 as MGHDK and CDR2 as SYGVNS. V was clipped by 5 bases and J by 4 bases, with 6 bases between them.

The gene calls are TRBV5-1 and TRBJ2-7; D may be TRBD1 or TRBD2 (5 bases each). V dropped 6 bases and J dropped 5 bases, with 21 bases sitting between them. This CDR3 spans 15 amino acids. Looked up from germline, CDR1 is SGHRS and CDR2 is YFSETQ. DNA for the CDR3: TGCGCCAGCACCCCGAGGGACGGATCCGCGGACGAGCAGTACTTC. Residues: CASTPRDGSADEQYF.

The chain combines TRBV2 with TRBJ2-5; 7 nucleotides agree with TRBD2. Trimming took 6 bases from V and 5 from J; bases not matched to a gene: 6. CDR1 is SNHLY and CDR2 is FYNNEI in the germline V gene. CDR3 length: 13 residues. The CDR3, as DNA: TGTGCCAGCAGGGGACTACTCACGGAGACCCAGTACTTC. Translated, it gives CASRGLLTETQYF.

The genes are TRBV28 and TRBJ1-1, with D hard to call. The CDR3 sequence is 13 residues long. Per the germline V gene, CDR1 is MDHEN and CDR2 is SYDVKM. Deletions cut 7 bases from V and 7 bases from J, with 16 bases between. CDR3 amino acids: CASTRPEINEAFF. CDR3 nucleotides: TGTGCCAGCACCAGGCCCGAAATTAATGAAGCTTTCTTT.

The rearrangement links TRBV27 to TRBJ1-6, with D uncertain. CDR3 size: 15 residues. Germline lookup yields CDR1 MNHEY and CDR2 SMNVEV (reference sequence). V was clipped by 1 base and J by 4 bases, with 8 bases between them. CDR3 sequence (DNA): TGTGCCAGCAGTTTATTTCGGGGTTATAATTCACCCCTCCACTTT. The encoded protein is CASSLFRGYNSPLHF.

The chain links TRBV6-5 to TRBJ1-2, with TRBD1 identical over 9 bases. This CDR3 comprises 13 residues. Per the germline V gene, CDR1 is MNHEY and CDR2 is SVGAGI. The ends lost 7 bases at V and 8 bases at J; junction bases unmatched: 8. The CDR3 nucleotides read TGTGCCAGCACCGGGGACAGGGCTGGGGGCTACACCTTC. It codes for CASTGDRAGGYTF.

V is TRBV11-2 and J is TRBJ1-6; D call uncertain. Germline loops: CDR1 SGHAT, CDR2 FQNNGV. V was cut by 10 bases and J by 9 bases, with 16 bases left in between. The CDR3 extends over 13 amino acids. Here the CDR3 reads CATTMGFSSPLHF. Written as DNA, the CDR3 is TGTGCCACCACAATGGGGTTTTCTTCACCCCTCCACTTT.